A selection of T cell receptor beta chains follows, all from one sample in a study of cytomegalovirus exposure and HLA in healthy donors. The method was immunoSEQ multiplex PCR; TCRdb's version includes in-frame clones alone and lacks a portion of them. Among 130,000 or so clones listed, 75% to 80% were seen once. Sequencing was performed on PBMCs. The receptors shown here come from a female donor in good health and CMV-seronegative. Each CDR3 is given with its conserved first and last residue. Each record gives: J gene, clone size, D gene, V gene, CDR3 protein, CDR3 DNA. D genes are given only for firm matches. Where a row states a size, it is once, few, many or the class of an expanded clone; other rows omit it.

j_gene: TRBJ1-3
abundance: .
d_gene: TRBD1
v_gene: TRBV29-1
CDR3aa: CSVTGATGNTIYF
CDR3nt: TGCAGCGTTACAGGGGCTACGGGAAACACCATATATTTT

j_gene: TRBJ1-2
abundance: .
d_gene: TRBD1
v_gene: TRBV6-6
CDR3aa: CASGLTGAYGYTF
CDR3nt: TGTGCCAGCGGATTGACAGGGGCCTATGGCTACACCTTC

j_gene: TRBJ1-4
abundance: .
d_gene: TRBD1
v_gene: TRBV28
CDR3aa: CASNTGTARGKLFF
CDR3nt: TGTGCCAGCAACACCGGGACAGCCCGTGGAAAACTGTTTTTT

j_gene: TRBJ2-2
abundance: once
d_gene: .
v_gene: TRBV5-1
CDR3aa: CASSLRAGTTGELFF
CDR3nt: TGCGCCAGCAGCTTGCGGGCGGGAACCACCGGGGAGCTGTTTTTT

j_gene: TRBJ2-7
abundance: .
d_gene: TRBD1
v_gene: TRBV27
CDR3aa: CASRGTGKYEQYF
CDR3nt: TGTGCCAGCAGGGGGACAGGGAAGTACGAGCAGTACTTC

j_gene: TRBJ1-1
abundance: .
d_gene: .
v_gene: TRBV27
CDR3aa: CVSDRTVEAFF
CDR3nt: TGTGTGTCAGACAGGACGGTTGAAGCTTTCTTT

j_gene: TRBJ1-5
abundance: .
d_gene: .
v_gene: TRBV21-1
CDR3aa: CASSNKGGHISNQPQHF
CDR3nt: TGTGCCAGCAGCAATAAAGGGGGACACATTAGCAATCAGCCCCAGCATTTT

j_gene: TRBJ1-1
abundance: few
d_gene: .
v_gene: TRBV6-1
CDR3aa: CASSFRQERGEAFF
CDR3nt: TGTGCCAGCAGTTTCAGACAAGAACGGGGTGAAGCTTTCTTT

j_gene: TRBJ2-3
abundance: .
d_gene: TRBD2
v_gene: TRBV6-6
CDR3aa: CASRGGDTQYF
CDR3nt: TGTGCCAGTCGGGGAGGGGATACGCAGTATTTT

j_gene: TRBJ2-7
abundance: .
d_gene: .
v_gene: TRBV19
CDR3aa: CASSILPRVGHEQYF
CDR3nt: TGTGCCAGTAGTATATTACCCCGGGTTGGACACGAGCAGTACTTC

j_gene: TRBJ2-1
abundance: .
d_gene: .
v_gene: TRBV27
CDR3aa: CASSPVVDSFYNEQFF
CDR3nt: TGTGCCAGCAGTCCCGTAGTCGACAGCTTCTACAATGAGCAGTTCTTC

j_gene: TRBJ2-3
abundance: .
d_gene: TRBD1
v_gene: TRBV7-9
CDR3aa: CSSSHGGGQGTSDTQYF
CDR3nt: TGTTCCAGCAGCCATGGGGGAGGACAGGGGACATCAGATACGCAGTATTTT

j_gene: TRBJ2-3
abundance: .
d_gene: .
v_gene: TRBV6-1
CDR3aa: CASSEGGIGTWVTDTQYF
CDR3nt: TGTGCCAGCAGTGAAGGGGGTATAGGGACATGGGTCACAGATACGCAGTATTTT

j_gene: TRBJ1-1
abundance: .
d_gene: .
v_gene: TRBV5-4
CDR3aa: CASSLGRGSMNTEAFF
CDR3nt: TGTGCCAGCAGCTTGGGTCGAGGATCCATGAACACTGAAGCTTTCTTT

j_gene: TRBJ2-7
abundance: once
d_gene: .
v_gene: TRBV28
CDR3aa: CASSPQTGYFYEQYF
CDR3nt: TGTGCCAGCAGTCCACAAACGGGTTACTTCTACGAGCAGTACTTC

j_gene: TRBJ2-5
abundance: .
d_gene: .
v_gene: TRBV30
CDR3aa: CAWREGETQYF
CDR3nt: TGTGCCTGGAGAGAGGGAGAGACCCAGTACTTC

j_gene: TRBJ2-3
abundance: .
d_gene: .
v_gene: TRBV6-5
CDR3aa: CAVTSPDTQYF
CDR3nt: TGTGCCGTTACTAGCCCAGATACGCAGTATTTT

j_gene: TRBJ2-5
abundance: .
d_gene: TRBD2
v_gene: TRBV7-9
CDR3aa: CASSSQWTSGDQETQYF
CDR3nt: TGTGCCAGCAGCTCACAATGGACTAGCGGGGACCAAGAGACCCAGTACTTC

j_gene: TRBJ2-5
abundance: .
d_gene: .
v_gene: TRBV5-1
CDR3aa: CASSIDLQETQYF
CDR3nt: TGCGCCAGCAGCATAGATCTCCAAGAGACCCAGTACTTC

j_gene: TRBJ2-3
abundance: .
d_gene: TRBD2
v_gene: TRBV7-9
CDR3aa: CASSSGLAGGQVADTQYF
CDR3nt: TGTGCCAGCAGCTCGGGACTAGCGGGGGGGCAGGTAGCAGATACGCAGTATTTT

j_gene: TRBJ1-1
abundance: .
d_gene: .
v_gene: TRBV5-1
CDR3aa: CASRVTANTEAFF
CDR3nt: TGCGCCAGCAGGGTGACAGCGAACACTGAAGCTTTCTTT

j_gene: TRBJ2-7
abundance: .
d_gene: .
v_gene: TRBV7-3
CDR3aa: CASSPSGGSPYEQYF
CDR3nt: TGTGCCAGCAGCCCCTCGGGGGGCTCCCCCTACGAGCAGTACTTC

j_gene: TRBJ2-7
abundance: .
d_gene: .
v_gene: TRBV7-2
CDR3aa: CASSLGGTGFSEQYF
CDR3nt: TGTGCCAGCAGCTTGGGGGGGACAGGATTTAGCGAGCAGTACTTC

j_gene: TRBJ1-2
abundance: .
d_gene: .
v_gene: TRBV11-2
CDR3aa: CASSYGGDGYTF
CDR3nt: TGTGCCAGCAGCTACGGGGGTGATGGCTACACCTTC

j_gene: TRBJ2-7
abundance: .
d_gene: .
v_gene: TRBV12-5
CDR3aa: CASGFNYEQYF
CDR3nt: TGTGCTAGTGGTTTCAACTACGAGCAGTACTTC

j_gene: TRBJ1-6
abundance: .
d_gene: TRBD1
v_gene: TRBV6-4
CDR3aa: CASSDSEDRALNSPLHF
CDR3nt: TGTGCCAGCAGTGACTCTGAAGACAGGGCCCTTAATTCACCCCTCCACTTT

j_gene: TRBJ2-1
abundance: .
d_gene: TRBD2
v_gene: TRBV12-5
CDR3aa: CASGLVSGREYNEQFF
CDR3nt: TGTGCTAGTGGTTTGGTTAGCGGGAGGGAGTACAATGAGCAGTTCTTC

j_gene: TRBJ2-2
abundance: .
d_gene: TRBD2
v_gene: TRBV10-1
CDR3aa: CASSQWRPGGSGRRTGELFF
CDR3nt: TGCGCCAGCAGCCAGTGGCGTCCTGGGGGTAGCGGGAGACGTACCGGGGAGCTGTTTTTT

j_gene: TRBJ2-7
abundance: once
d_gene: TRBD2
v_gene: TRBV27
CDR3aa: CASSSTSGGARDEQYF
CDR3nt: TGTGCCAGCAGTTCGACTAGCGGGGGGGCTCGCGACGAGCAGTACTTC

j_gene: TRBJ1-1
abundance: .
d_gene: TRBD1
v_gene: TRBV7-2
CDR3aa: CASRIGVNRGSRGNTEAFF
CDR3nt: TGTGCCAGCAGGATAGGGGTAAACAGGGGGTCTAGAGGGAACACTGAAGCTTTCTTT

j_gene: TRBJ2-6
abundance: .
d_gene: .
v_gene: TRBV10-3
CDR3aa: CAISESAGGNSGANVLTF
CDR3nt: TGTGCCATCAGTGAGTCGGCAGGGGGGAACTCTGGGGCCAACGTCCTGACTTTC

j_gene: TRBJ2-1
abundance: .
d_gene: .
v_gene: TRBV29-1
CDR3aa: CSCQGYNEQFF
CDR3nt: TGCAGCTGTCAGGGGTACAATGAGCAGTTCTTC

j_gene: TRBJ1-6
abundance: .
d_gene: .
v_gene: TRBV18
CDR3aa: CASSSDGSYNSPLHF
CDR3nt: TGTGCCAGCTCTTCCGACGGGTCCTATAATTCACCCCTCCACTTT

j_gene: TRBJ2-1
abundance: .
d_gene: TRBD2
v_gene: TRBV9
CDR3aa: CASSVVGREGGSYNEQFF
CDR3nt: TGTGCCAGCAGCGTAGTGGGCAGGGAGGGCGGCTCCTACAATGAGCAGTTCTTC

j_gene: TRBJ2-6
abundance: few
d_gene: .
v_gene: TRBV6-5
CDR3aa: CASRAYHGANVLTF
CDR3nt: TGTGCCAGCAGGGCATACCATGGCGCCAACGTCCTGACTTTC

j_gene: TRBJ2-7
abundance: .
d_gene: .
v_gene: TRBV28
CDR3aa: CASSLQVGNSYEQYF
CDR3nt: TGTGCCAGCAGTTTACAGGTCGGGAACTCCTACGAGCAGTACTTC

j_gene: TRBJ2-3
abundance: .
d_gene: .
v_gene: TRBV28
CDR3aa: CASSLAGQDPDTQYF
CDR3nt: TGTGCCAGCAGTCTTGCGGGGCAAGACCCAGATACGCAGTATTTT

j_gene: TRBJ1-1
abundance: .
d_gene: TRBD1
v_gene: TRBV7-3
CDR3aa: CASSPKGTGTGGLNTEAFF
CDR3nt: TGTGCCAGCAGCCCGAAAGGGACCGGGACAGGGGGCTTGAACACTGAAGCTTTCTTT

j_gene: TRBJ2-2
abundance: once
d_gene: .
v_gene: TRBV7-8
CDR3aa: CASSPRTVGGELFF
CDR3nt: TGTGCCAGCAGCCCCCGGACTGTTGGCGGGGAGCTGTTTTTT

j_gene: TRBJ2-1
abundance: .
d_gene: .
v_gene: TRBV9
CDR3aa: CASSDPSAGKNEQFF
CDR3nt: TGTGCCAGCAGCGACCCTTCGGCGGGGAAAAATGAGCAGTTCTTC